This T cell receptor beta chain is drawn from a study of lymphopenia after photon versus proton radiotherapy. Points from the study as a whole: Under photons, naive T cells and diversity fell while effector/memory populations rose. Survival link was tested only in deceased patients; proton benefit remains a possibility.

Assay: immunoSEQ multiplex PCR; the TCRdb copy retains only in-frame clones and omits some. Here the sample spans some 70,000 clones, around 86% being singletons. This CDR3 has 15 residues. Germline trimming cut 1 base from V and 7 bases from J; bases unmatched to any gene: 5. Per the germline V gene, CDR1 is SGHDT and CDR2 is YYEEEE. As to this clone: What it binds is not known.

The chain links TRBV5-6 to TRBJ1-6, with 7 bases fitting TRBD1. The sample was peripheral blood, taken from a patient treated with proton-based radiotherapy. This TCR derives from an elderly man with esophageal cancer. CDR3 bases: TGTGCCAGCAGCTTGAGAACAGGGGTAAATTCACCCCTCCACTTT. It translates to CASSLRTGVNSPLHF.